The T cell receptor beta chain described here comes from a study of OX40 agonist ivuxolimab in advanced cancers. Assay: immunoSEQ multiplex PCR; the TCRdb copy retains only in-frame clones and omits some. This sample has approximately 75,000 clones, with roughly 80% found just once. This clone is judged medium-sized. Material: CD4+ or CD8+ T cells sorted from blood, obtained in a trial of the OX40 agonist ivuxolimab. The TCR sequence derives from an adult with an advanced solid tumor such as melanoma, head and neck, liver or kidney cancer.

The CDR3 spells CASSLTGTTYGYTF. CDR3 nucleotides: TGTGCCAGCAGTCTGACAGGGACTACCTATGGCTACACCTTC. The chain couples TRBV6-5 to TRBJ1-2; the match to TRBD1 covers 7 bases. Germline CDR1 is MNHEY and CDR2 is SVGAGI. After removal of 5 bases from V and 4 bases from J, the junction contained 7 bases not matched to a gene. There are 14 residues in the CDR3.